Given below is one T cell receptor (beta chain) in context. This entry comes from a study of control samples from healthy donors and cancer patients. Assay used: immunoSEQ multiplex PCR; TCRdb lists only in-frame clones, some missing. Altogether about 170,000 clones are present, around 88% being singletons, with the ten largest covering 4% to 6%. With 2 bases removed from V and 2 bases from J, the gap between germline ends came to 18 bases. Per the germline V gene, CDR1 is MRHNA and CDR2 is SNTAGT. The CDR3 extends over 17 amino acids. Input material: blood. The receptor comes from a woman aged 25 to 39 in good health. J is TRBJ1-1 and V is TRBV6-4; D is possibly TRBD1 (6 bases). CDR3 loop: CASSDHNRDKLNTEAFF. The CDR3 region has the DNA TGTGCCAGCAGTGACCATAACCGGGACAAGTTAAACACTGAAGCTTTCTTT.